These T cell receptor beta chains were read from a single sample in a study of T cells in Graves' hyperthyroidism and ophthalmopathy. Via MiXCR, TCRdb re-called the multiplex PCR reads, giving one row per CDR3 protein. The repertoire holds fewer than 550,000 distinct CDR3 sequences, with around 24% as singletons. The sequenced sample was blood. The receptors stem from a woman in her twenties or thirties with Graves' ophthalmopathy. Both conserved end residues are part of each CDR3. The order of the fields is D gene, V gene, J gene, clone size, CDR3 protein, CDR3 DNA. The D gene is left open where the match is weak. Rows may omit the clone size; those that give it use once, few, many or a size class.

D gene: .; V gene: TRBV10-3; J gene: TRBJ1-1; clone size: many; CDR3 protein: CAISEGIWGATEAFF; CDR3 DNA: TGTGCCATCAGTGAAGGGATTTGGGGTGCGACTGAAGCTTTCTTT
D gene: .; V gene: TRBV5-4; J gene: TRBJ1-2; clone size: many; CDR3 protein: CASSLDRWNGYTF; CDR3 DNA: TGTGCCAGCAGCTTGGACCGGTGGAATGGCTACACCTTC
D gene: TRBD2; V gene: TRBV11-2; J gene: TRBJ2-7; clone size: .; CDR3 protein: CASSLYGTSGGNEQYF; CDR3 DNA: TGTGCCAGCAGCTTGTATGGGACTAGCGGGGGTAACGAGCAGTACTTC
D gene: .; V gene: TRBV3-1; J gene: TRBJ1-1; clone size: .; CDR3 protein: CASSQDLWGRDEAFF; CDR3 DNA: TGTGCCAGCAGCCAAGATCTTTGGGGGCGCGACGAAGCTTTCTTT
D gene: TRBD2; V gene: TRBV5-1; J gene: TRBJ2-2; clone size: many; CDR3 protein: CASSLTSGETGELFF; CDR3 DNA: TGCGCCAGCAGCCTGACTAGCGGGGAGACCGGGGAGCTGTTTTTT
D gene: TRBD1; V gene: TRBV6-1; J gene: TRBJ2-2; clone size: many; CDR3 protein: CASSVTGTGGRELFF; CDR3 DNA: TGTGCCAGCAGTGTTACCGGGACAGGGGGCCGGGAGCTGTTTTTT
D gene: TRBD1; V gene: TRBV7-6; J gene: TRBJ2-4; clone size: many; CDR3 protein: CASSLENRGRGNIKYF; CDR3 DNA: TGTGCCAGCAGCTTGGAAAACAGGGGGCGCGGAAACATTAAGTACTTC
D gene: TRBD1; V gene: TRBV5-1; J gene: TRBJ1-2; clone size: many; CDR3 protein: CASSLGQGEGYTF; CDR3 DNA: TGCGCCAGCAGCTTGGGACAGGGGGAAGGCTACACCTTC
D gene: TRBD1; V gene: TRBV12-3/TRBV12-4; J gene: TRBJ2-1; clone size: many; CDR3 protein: CASSPGTGQGSLSSYNEQFF; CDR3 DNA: TGTGCCAGCAGTCCCGGAACGGGACAGGGCTCATTGAGCTCCTACAATGAGCAGTTCTTC
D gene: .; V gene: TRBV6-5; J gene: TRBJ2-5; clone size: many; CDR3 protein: CASSYTYQETQYF; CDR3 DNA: TGTGCCAGCAGTTACACGTACCAAGAGACCCAGTACTTC
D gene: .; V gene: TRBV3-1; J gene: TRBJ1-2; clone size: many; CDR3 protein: CASSQGALEGYTF; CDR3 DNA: TGTGCCAGCAGCCAAGGAGCCTTGGAGGGCTACACCTTC
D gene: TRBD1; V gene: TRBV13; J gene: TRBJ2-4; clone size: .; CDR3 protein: CASSEEGGAAKNIQYF; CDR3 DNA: TGTGCCAGCAGCGAAGAAGGGGGCGCCGCCAAAAACATTCAGTACTTC
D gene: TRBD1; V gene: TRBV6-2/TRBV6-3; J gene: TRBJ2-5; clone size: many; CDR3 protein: CASRLPGQGQETQYF; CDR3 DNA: TGTGCCAGCAGACTACCCGGACAGGGGCAAGAGACCCAGTACTTC
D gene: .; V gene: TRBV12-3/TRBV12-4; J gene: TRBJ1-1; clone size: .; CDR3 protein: CASSFETGYEAFF; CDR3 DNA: TGTGCCAGCAGTTTCGAGACAGGCTATGAAGCTTTCTTT
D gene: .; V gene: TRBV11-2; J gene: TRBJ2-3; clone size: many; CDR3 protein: CASSLDRRSFTDTQYF; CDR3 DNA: TGTGCCAGCAGCTTAGATCGCAGGAGTTTCACAGATACGCAGTATTTT
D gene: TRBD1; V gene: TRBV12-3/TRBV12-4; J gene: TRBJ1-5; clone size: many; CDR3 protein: CASSFNDRGRNQPQHF; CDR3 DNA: TGTGCCAGCAGTTTTAATGACAGGGGGAGGAATCAGCCCCAGCATTTT
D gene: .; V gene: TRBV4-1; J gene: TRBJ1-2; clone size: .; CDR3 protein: CASSPLRREPGYGYTF; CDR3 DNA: TGCGCCAGCAGCCCCTTAAGACGTGAGCCGGGCTATGGCTACACCTTC
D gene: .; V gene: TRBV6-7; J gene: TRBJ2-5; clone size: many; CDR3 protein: CASSYSQKSSTGEGETQYF; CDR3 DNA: TGTGCCAGCAGTTACTCCCAAAAATCCTCGACAGGGGAGGGCGAGACCCAGTACTTC
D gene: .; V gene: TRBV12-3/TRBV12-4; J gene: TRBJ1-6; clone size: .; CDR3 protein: CASSLKGFNSPLHF; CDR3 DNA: TGTGCCAGCAGCTTAAAGGGCTTTAATTCACCCCTCCACTTT
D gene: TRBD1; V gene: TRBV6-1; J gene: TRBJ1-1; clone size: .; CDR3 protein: CASSETGGGTEAFF; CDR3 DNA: TGTGCCAGCAGCGAAACAGGGGGCGGCACTGAAGCTTTCTTT
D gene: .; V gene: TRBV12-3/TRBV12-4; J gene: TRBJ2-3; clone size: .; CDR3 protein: CASSQDDGTDTQYF; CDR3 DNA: TGTGCCAGCAGCCAGGACGACGGAACAGATACGCAGTATTTT
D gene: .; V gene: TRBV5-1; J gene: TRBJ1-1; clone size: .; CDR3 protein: CASSFGVWDTEAFF; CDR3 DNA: TGCGCCAGCAGCTTCGGTGTTTGGGACACTGAAGCTTTCTTT
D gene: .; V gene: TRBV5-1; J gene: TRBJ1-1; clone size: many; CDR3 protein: CASSSSRLNTEAFF; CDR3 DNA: TGCGCCAGCAGCTCTTCGAGACTGAACACTGAAGCTTTCTTT
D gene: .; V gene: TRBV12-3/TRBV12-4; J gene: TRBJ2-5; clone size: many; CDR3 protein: CASSLSGVETQYF; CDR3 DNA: TGTGCCAGCAGTTTATCCGGGGTAGAGACCCAGTACTTC
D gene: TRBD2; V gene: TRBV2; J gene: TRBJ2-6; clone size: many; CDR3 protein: CACGRSGANVLTF; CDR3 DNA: TGTGCCTGCGGGAGGTCTGGGGCCAACGTCCTGACTTTC
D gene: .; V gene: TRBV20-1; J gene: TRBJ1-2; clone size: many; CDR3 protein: CSATDRVTNYGYTF; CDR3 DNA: TGCAGTGCTACCGACAGAGTTACTAACTATGGCTACACCTTC